The 4 T cell receptor beta chains below were found in one sample sequenced in a study of T cells after yellow fever vaccination. TCRdb called the 5' RACE reads again in MiXCR, with one record for every CDR3 protein. The sample includes about 42,000 distinct CDR3 sequences, around 6.4% of them seen just once. Sequenced here: PBMCs, either bulk or a sorted T-cell subset (CD4+, CD8+, memory, or dextramer-sorted; not recorded which), sampled 45 days after the yellow fever booster vaccination. The receptors originated from a man aged 25-45 years who received the YFV17D yellow fever vaccine.

The chain is built from TRBV7-2 and TRBJ2-5, with 7 bases matching TRBD1. The CDR3 length is 12 residues. The V segment lost 8 bases and the J segment 1 base; nucleotides outside the gene matches: 1. The germline CDR1 and CDR2 sequences are SGHTA and FQGNSA. CDR3 in DNA: TGTGCCAGCCACAGGGGCCAAGAGACCCAGTACTTC. Translation: CASHRGQETQYF. The full variable domain, in which reference TRBV7-2 and TRBJ2-5 provide the parts outside the CDR3, is GAGVSQSPSNKVTEKGKDVELRCDPISGHTALYWYRQSLGQGLEFLIYFQGNSAPDKSGLPSDRFSAERTGGSVSTLTIQRTQQEDSAVYLCASHRGQETQYFGPGTRLLVL.

This clonotype was counted ten times or more. The chain carries TRBV29-1 and TRBJ2-1; D is unresolved. Per the germline V gene, CDR1 is SQVTM and CDR2 is ANQGSEA. V lost 3 bases to trimming and J lost 3 bases, with 6 bases between them. The length of the CDR3 is 12 residues. Written as DNA, the CDR3 is TGCAGCGTTGAGATATGCTACAATGAGCAGTTCTTC. Amino acid sequence: CSVEICYNEQFF.

The chain recombines TRBV7-2 with TRBJ1-5; D uncertain. The V end lost 0 bases, the J end lost 6 bases, and 3 bases lay between the germline ends. Germline loops: CDR1 SGHTA, CDR2 FQGNSA. CDR3 length equals 12 residues. The CDR3 reads CASSLALQPQHF. For the CDR3, the DNA is TGTGCCAGCAGCTTAGCCCTTCAGCCCCAGCATTTT.

About this clonotype itself: The junction does not match germline at one end; this may be a read error. The chain has TRBV3-1 and TRBJ2-1, with TRBD2 matching 10 bases. The V gene's germline CDR1 is LGHDT and CDR2 YNNKEL (reference sequence). The CDR3 covers 16 residues. Here the CDR3 reads CASCQKRGGGADEQFF. DNA of the CDR3: TGTGCCAGCTGCCAAAAGCGGGGGGGGGGTGCAGATGAGCAGTTCTTC.